This record concerns one TCR beta chain sequence. Its specificity is unknown. PCR amplification relied on 60 Vbeta primers (plus 13 Jbeta primers). Repertoires were generated with immunoSEQ multiplex PCR, while TCRdb's copy carries only in-frame clones and drops some. Of a few hundred thousand clones in the sample, approximately 83% were seen once. The record originates from a study of cytomegalovirus exposure and HLA in healthy donors. Study-level findings and limits: A later analysis found most CMV-associated TCR beta chains apparently HLA-restricted. An analysis was carried out at a later point. It showed that HLA-associated TCR beta chains were more clonally expanded than equally common non-associated chains.

Germline CDR1 reads MGHRA; CDR2 reads YSYEKL. This CDR3 comprises 17 residues. V shed 1 base and J 0 bases; nucleotides not matched to a gene: 6. V is TRBV4-1 and J is TRBJ1-5, with TRBD1 matching over 7 bases. The sequencing input was PBMCs. The TCR sequence derives from a woman between 50 and 59 years old in good health and CMV-seropositive. Written as DNA, the CDR3 is TGCGCCAGCAGCCAAGGTCCCAGGGGGGTTAGCAATCAGCCCCAGCATTTT. Its protein product is CASSQGPRGVSNQPQHF.